This TCR beta chain was captured in a study of Graves' ophthalmopathy and Graves' hyperthyroidism. Amplification of the TCR beta CDR3 regions used RNA transcripts (as template). HTBI-primed RT-PCR formed the first round, and a multiplex PCR formed the second. TCRdb independently ran MiXCR on the multiplex PCR reads; one entry per CDR3 protein. This repertoire shows 150,000 or so distinct CDR3 sequences, 35% to 45% found once; its top ten account for over 7%. Moderate-to-severe activity, with CAS ≥3, NOSPECS ≥4 and duration under 3 months, characterized the donors with ophthalmopathy. Other autoimmune disease, uncontrolled infection, pregnancy and lactation led to exclusion. Diagnosis was based on clinical symptoms, serum thyroxine, TRAb, thyroid ultrasound and orbital computed tomography. A word on this clonotype: Its matching antigen is unknown.

The CDR3 length is 13 residues. J gave up 6 bases and V 8 bases, and 4 bases lay outside the gene matches. The germline V gene encodes CDR1 SGHDN and CDR2 FVKESK. Study-level results: In blood, most expanded thyroid clonotypes above 0.001 frequency were also detected.

The rearrangement uses TRBV14 and TRBJ2-7; 13 bases are shared with TRBD2. The receptor was derived from a man aged 25-45 years with Graves' ophthalmopathy. Sequencing was performed on peripheral blood. The CDR3 sequence is CASRLAGGGEQYF. Here the CDR3 DNA reads TGTGCCAGCCGACTAGCGGGAGGAGGCGAGCAGTACTTC.